The rows below give T cell receptor beta chains drawn from one sample of a study of neurological immune-mediated disorders. One entry per CDR3 protein results from TCRdb running MiXCR on the 5' RACE reads. The table includes fewer than 30,000 distinct CDR3 sequences, over 5.5% detected once. Sequenced input: PBMCs. Receptor source: a woman aged 35 to 49 in good health. The CDR3 runs from the conserved cysteine through the conserved F or W. D genes are given only for firm matches. Clone size is not always given. Where it is, it says once, few, many or a class for expanded clones.

TRBJ1-4	TRBD1	many	TRBV6-5	15	TGTGCCAGCAGTTACTCGACAGGGGGCGGTGAAAAACTGTTTTTT	CASSYSTGGGEKLFF
TRBJ2-5	.	many	TRBV5-5	14	TGTGCCAGCAGCTTGGCGGGGGTTGCGGAGACCCAGTACTTC	CASSLAGVAETQYF
TRBJ2-1	.	many	TRBV5-1	13	TGCGCCAGCAGCCTAAAAGGGGTATCAGAGCAGTTCTTC	CASSLKGVSEQFF
TRBJ2-3	TRBD2	many	TRBV24-1	16	TGTGCCACCCGGACTAGCGGGAGACTGCGCACAGATACGCAGTATTTT	CATRTSGRLRTDTQYF
TRBJ2-3	TRBD2	many	TRBV20-1	14	TGCAGTGCATCGAGCGGGGGCCCTCAGGATACGCAGTATTTT	CSASSGGPQDTQYF
TRBJ2-3	.	.	TRBV20-1	14	TGCAGTGCTAGTCTAGGGTTTGGGACAGATACGCAGTATTTT	CSASLGFGTDTQYF
TRBJ1-1	.	many	TRBV20-1	12	TGCAGTGCTAGTACGGGAGGAATTGAAGCTTTCTTT	CSASTGGIEAFF
TRBJ2-7	.	many	TRBV25-1	12	TGTGCCAGCTCTCAGACTGCCTACGAGCAGTACTTC	CASSQTAYEQYF
TRBJ2-3	.	many	TRBV15	15	TGTGCCACCAGCAGAGGAACGGCTAGCACAGATACGCAGTATTTT	CATSRGTASTDTQYF
TRBJ2-5	TRBD2	many	TRBV20-1	14	TGCAGTGCTAGCCCCAGCGGGAGGTGGGAGACCCAGTACTTC	CSASPSGRWETQYF
TRBJ2-1	TRBD2	many	TRBV7-3	16	TGTGCCAGCAGCTTTGACGGGACTAGCGGGAGCGGTGAGCAGTTCTTC	CASSFDGTSGSGEQFF
TRBJ1-1	TRBD1	many	TRBV5-1	12	TGCGCCAGCAGCTGGACAGGGTCTGAAGCTTTCTTT	CASSWTGSEAFF
TRBJ2-3	.	many	TRBV5-1	14	TGCGCCAGCAGCTTGGGACAGTTAACAGATACGCAGTATTTT	CASSLGQLTDTQYF
TRBJ2-7	.	many	TRBV27	15	TGTGCCAGCAGTTCCCAGGTGGCGAGCTCCTACGAGCAGTACTTC	CASSSQVASSYEQYF
TRBJ2-5	TRBD2	many	TRBV11-2	19	TGTGCCAGCAGCTTAGTAAGGTTCCTAGCGGGAGATCTCGGAGAGACCCAGTACTTC	CASSLVRFLAGDLGETQYF
TRBJ2-3	.	many	TRBV29-1	10	TGCAGCTCTGACACAGATACGCAGTATTTT	CSSDTDTQYF
TRBJ1-1	TRBD1	many	TRBV27	12	TGTGCCAGTTCAAACAGGGGGTCTGAAGCTTTCTTT	CASSNRGSEAFF
TRBJ1-6	.	.	TRBV7-2	15	TGTGCCAGCAGCCCGGACAGTGGTGAGACCTTTCCCCCCCACTTT	CASSPDSGETFPPHF
TRBJ2-7	TRBD1	many	TRBV7-2	14	TGTGCCAGCAGCCCGCGACAGGGTAACTACGAGCAGTACTTC	CASSPRQGNYEQYF
TRBJ2-3	.	many	TRBV20-1	14	TGCAGTGTTTTTTATTTTTTAGGAGAGGATACGCAGTATTTT	CSVFYFLGEDTQYF
TRBJ2-1	TRBD2	many	TRBV20-1	15	TGCAGTGCTAGAGATCCTAGCGGGAGCGGGGATGAGCAGTTCTTC	CSARDPSGSGDEQFF
TRBJ2-7	TRBD1	many	TRBV5-1	15	TGCGCCAGCAGCTTGGGAGGGACAGGGGGCTACGAGCAGTACTTC	CASSLGGTGGYEQYF
TRBJ2-7	TRBD1	.	TRBV29-1	14	TGCAGCGTTGACGTGTCAGGGGGCCGCTACGAGCAGTACTTC	CSVDVSGGRYEQYF
TRBJ2-3	.	many	TRBV27	15	TGTGCCAGCAGTCAGCAGGGCCCTGGCACAGATACGCAGTATTTT	CASSQQGPGTDTQYF
TRBJ2-3	.	many	TRBV14	13	TGTGCCAGCAGCCTAAATGGGGGAGATACGCAGTATTTT	CASSLNGGDTQYF
TRBJ2-2	TRBD1	many	TRBV12-3/TRBV12-4	15	TGTGCCAGCAGTTTAGTACAGGGGGCGGCCGGGGAGCTGTTTTTT	CASSLVQGAAGELFF
TRBJ1-4	.	many	TRBV5-5	14	TGTGCCAGCAGCTTGGTTTGGCAGCCCGAAAAACTGTTTTTT	CASSLVWQPEKLFF
TRBJ1-4	.	many	TRBV7-2	15	TGTGCCAGCAGCGCCACAGGGACCTCTAATGAAAAACTGTTTTTT	CASSATGTSNEKLFF
TRBJ2-1	TRBD2	many	TRBV20-1	19	TGCAGTGCTCCCCAGCGGTGGGGGGCCCCTAGCGGGTTCATCTATGAGCAGTTCTTC	CSAPQRWGAPSGFIYEQFF
TRBJ2-5	.	many	TRBV20-1	12	TGCAGTGCCACGGGACGGCAAGAGACCCAGTACTTC	CSATGRQETQYF